This T cell receptor beta chain was recovered during a study of T-cell memory formation after mild COVID-19. Broader study findings: CD4/CD8 balance characterized clones contracting day 15 to 85, and CD4+ skew characterized later expanders. CD4+ contracting clones lay mainly in CM and EM, CD8+ ones in EMRA.

Of note for this clonotype: Its target is unknown.

Amplification by 5'RACE using constant-segment primers produced TCR alpha and TCR beta cDNA libraries that carried sample barcodes and UMIs. TCRdb itself ran the 5' RACE reads through MiXCR, one entry per CDR3 protein. Here the sample spans hundreds of thousands of distinct CDR3 sequences, roughly 18% being singletons. The CDR3 totals 17 residues. V was pared by 5 bases and J by 3 bases, with 20 bases between. Sequenced sample: PBMCs or a T cell subset sorted from them (not recorded which). The TCR comes from an adult woman who had mild COVID-19 (a few samples of this study predate the infection). Cell type and time point are not known. The chain uses TRBV12-3 or TRBV12-4 and TRBJ1-5; no definite D call. CDR3: CASSPHPGRSPNQPQHF. The CDR3 DNA follows: TGTGCCAGCAGTCCCCACCCCGGTCGGAGCCCCAATCAGCCCCAGCATTTT.